This T cell receptor beta chain was sequenced for a study of T cells in Graves' hyperthyroidism and ophthalmopathy. With 6 bases removed from V and 5 bases from J, the gap between germline ends came to 16 bases. This CDR3 has 14 amino acids. Germline CDR1 is SGHTA and CDR2 is FQGNSA. Amplified TCR beta CDR3 regions derived from RNA transcripts. First-round RT-PCR with HTBI primers amplified the TCR CDR3 region. TCRdb used MiXCR to reprocess the multiplex PCR reads, holding one entry per CDR3 protein. In the table there are about 720,000 distinct CDR3 sequences, about 17% of which are singletons. V and J are TRBV7-2 and TRBJ1-1, with D hard to call. This clonotype was sampled from a woman aged 50 to 60 with Graves' hyperthyroidism that later progressed to Graves' ophthalmopathy. Sequencing was carried out using blood. The CDR3 region has the DNA TGTGCCAGCAGTCCGACCCCAACAGTTACTGAAGCTTTCTTT. Translated, it gives CASSPTPTVTEAFF.